This T cell receptor (beta chain) was identified during a study of OX40 agonist ivuxolimab in advanced cancers. Assay used: immunoSEQ multiplex PCR; TCRdb lists only in-frame clones, some missing. The sample contains about 18,000 clones, about 80% of which appear only once. In this sample, this clone turned up a few times. Blood samples were obtained at baseline, cycle 4 day 1, and cycle 7 day 1. Looked up from germline, CDR1 is MNHNY and CDR2 is SVGAGI (reference sequence). V was cut by 2 bases and J by 9 bases, with 8 bases left in between. This CDR3 comprises 12 residues. The sequence was obtained from an adult with an advanced solid tumor such as melanoma, head and neck, liver or kidney cancer. Sequenced here: CD4+ or CD8+ T cells sorted from blood, sampled in a trial of the OX40 agonist ivuxolimab. The chain is built from TRBV6-6 and TRBJ2-1; the D is unclear. CDR3 coding DNA: TGTGCCAGCAGTTACAAAGGCGGTGAGCAGTTCTTC. The encoded protein is CASSYKGGEQFF.